This is a list of T cell receptor beta chains from one sample in a study of control samples from healthy donors and cancer patients. TCRdb keeps only in-frame clones here, not all; method: immunoSEQ multiplex PCR. This repertoire shows approximately 150,000 clones, approximately 94% found once; its top ten account for roughly 15%. Material for sequencing was PBMCs. Every receptor here comes from a man in his 60s with colorectal cancer. CDR3s include the opening cysteine and the closing phenylalanine or tryptophan. A D gene is named only where the DNA matches it firmly. Only some rows state a clone size, as once, few, many or a class for expanded clones.

V gene	J gene	D gene	clone size	CDR3 protein	CDR3 DNA
TRBV15	TRBJ1-4	TRBD1	.	CATSTDRGQANEKLFF	TGTGCCACCAGCACGGACAGGGGGCAGGCTAATGAAAAACTGTTTTTT
TRBV7-8	TRBJ1-2	.	.	CASSLGSRGGYTF	TGTGCCAGCAGCTTAGGCTCCAGGGGTGGCTACACCTTC
TRBV10-1	TRBJ2-3	.	once	CASSETLTDTQYF	TGCGCCAGCAGTGAAACCCTCACAGATACGCAGTATTTT
TRBV29-1	TRBJ2-7	TRBD1	.	CSVTGTGGREQYF	TGCAGCGTGACCGGGACAGGGGGTCGAGAGCAGTACTTC
TRBV5-6	TRBJ2-1	.	.	CASSQLAANEQFF	TGTGCCAGCAGCCAACTGGCGGCGAATGAGCAGTTCTTC
TRBV7-2	TRBJ2-4	.	.	CASSLARTAKNIQYF	TGTGCCAGCAGCTTAGCTCGGACAGCCAAAAACATTCAGTACTTC
TRBV30	TRBJ1-5	.	.	CAWSVLSSYNSNQPQHF	TGTGCCTGGAGTGTACTGAGTTCTTACAATAGCAATCAGCCCCAGCATTTT
TRBV19	TRBJ2-3	.	once	CASSIGHSDTQYF	TGTGCCAGTAGTATAGGGCATTCAGATACGCAGTATTTT
TRBV19	TRBJ1-2	.	.	CASSRDGYGYTF	TGTGCCAGTAGTAGGGACGGCTATGGCTACACCTTC
TRBV2	TRBJ1-2	TRBD1	.	CASSEQGIGGNGYTF	TGTGCCAGCAGCGAACAGGGGATAGGAGGGAATGGCTACACCTTC
TRBV6-5	TRBJ1-2	TRBD1	.	CASRQTGENYGYTF	TGTGCCAGCAGACAGACAGGGGAAAACTATGGCTACACCTTC
TRBV19	TRBJ1-2	.	once	CASSGGRQDYGYTF	TGTGCCAGTAGTGGAGGGAGACAGGACTATGGCTACACCTTC
TRBV30	TRBJ1-2	.	.	CAWKLGGGYTF	TGTGCCTGGAAACTGGGCGGGGGCTACACCTTC
TRBV11-2	TRBJ2-7	.	.	CASSLTPTAFTSYEQYF	TGTGCCAGCAGCCTAACACCGACAGCGTTTACTTCCTACGAGCAGTACTTC
TRBV24-1	TRBJ2-1	TRBD1	.	CATSGTGGLQFF	TGTGCCACCAGTGGGACAGGGGGTCTACAGTTCTTC
TRBV5-1	TRBJ1-3	.	.	CASSLDGGWSSGNTIYF	TGCGCCAGCAGCTTGGATGGGGGCTGGAGCTCTGGAAACACCATATATTTT
TRBV24-1	TRBJ2-1	.	.	CATSDSAYNEQFF	TGTGCCACCAGTGATTCCGCCTACAATGAGCAGTTCTTC
TRBV27	TRBJ1-6	.	.	CASTPQRGDRRSYNSPLHF	TGTGCCAGCACCCCCCAGCGCGGGGACCGCCGCTCCTATAATTCACCCCTCCACTTT
TRBV4-3	TRBJ2-7	TRBD1	.	CASSQERQGYEQYF	TGCGCCAGCAGCCAAGAAAGACAGGGCTACGAGCAGTACTTC
TRBV6-2/TRBV6-3	TRBJ1-1	.	.	CASSYLGNTEAFF	TGTGCCAGCAGTTACCTGGGTAATACTGAAGCTTTCTTT
TRBV5-1	TRBJ1-1	TRBD1	.	CASSLGGARDSAEAFF	TGCGCCAGCAGCTTGGGGGGAGCGCGGGACAGCGCTGAAGCTTTCTTT
TRBV4-2	TRBJ2-1	.	.	CASSQQGAHYNEQFF	TGTGCCAGCAGCCAGCAAGGGGCCCACTACAATGAGCAGTTCTTC
TRBV27	TRBJ1-2	TRBD1	.	CASSRDRGQYGYTF	TGTGCCAGCAGCCGTGACAGGGGGCAGTATGGCTACACCTTC
TRBV6-2/TRBV6-3	TRBJ2-7	TRBD1	.	CASSYEQGAYEQYF	TGTGCCAGCAGTTACGAACAGGGGGCCTACGAGCAGTACTTC
TRBV19	TRBJ2-7	.	.	CASSFPWGEQYF	TGTGCCAGTAGTTTCCCCTGGGGCGAGCAGTACTTC
TRBV7-2	TRBJ2-5	TRBD2	once	CASSLVSGGAETQYF	TGTGCCAGCAGCTTAGTTTCCGGGGGGGCTGAGACCCAGTACTTC
TRBV5-4	TRBJ2-7	.	few	CASSFRNSRDEQYF	TGTGCCAGCAGCTTCCGGAATTCGAGGGACGAGCAGTACTTC
TRBV6-5	TRBJ1-1	.	.	CASRQGIEAFF	TGTGCCAGCAGGCAGGGAATTGAAGCTTTCTTT
TRBV30	TRBJ1-4	.	.	CAWRASRSLVEKLFF	TGTGCCTGGAGAGCCTCTCGGTCCCTGGTTGAAAAACTGTTTTTT
TRBV19	TRBJ1-5	.	.	CASSIGGVGQPQHF	TGTGCCAGTAGTATTGGGGGGGTGGGGCAGCCCCAGCATTTT
TRBV3-1/TRBV3-2	TRBJ2-1	.	.	CASSQGLPNEQFF	TGTGCCAGCAGCCAAGGACTTCCCAATGAGCAGTTCTTC
TRBV7-9	TRBJ2-7	TRBD1	.	CASSWDRDGEQYF	TGTGCCAGCAGCTGGGACAGGGATGGCGAGCAGTACTTC
TRBV5-1	TRBJ2-3	.	.	CASSLLGAPDTQYF	TGCGCCAGCAGCTTGTTGGGAGCCCCAGATACGCAGTATTTT
TRBV29-1	TRBJ1-2	.	.	CSVVSTDYGYTF	TGCAGCGTTGTGTCGACGGACTATGGCTACACCTTC
TRBV3-1/TRBV3-2	TRBJ2-3	TRBD2	.	CASSPFYLGTRTDTQYF	TGTGCCAGCAGCCCATTCTACCTCGGGACTAGAACAGATACGCAGTATTTT
TRBV19	TRBJ2-1	.	.	CASRDGQPYNEQFF	TGTGCCAGTCGGGACGGACAGCCCTACAATGAGCAGTTCTTC
TRBV6-1	TRBJ2-7	.	.	CASSERKQGLLWEQYF	TGTGCCAGCAGTGAACGAAAGCAGGGCCTGCTGTGGGAGCAGTACTTC
TRBV6-2/TRBV6-3	TRBJ2-2	TRBD2	.	CASSKPSGGLTGELFF	TGTGCCAGCAGTAAGCCTAGCGGGGGTCTCACCGGGGAGCTGTTTTTT
TRBV12-3/TRBV12-4	TRBJ2-3	TRBD1	.	CASSSGGTQYF	TGTGCCAGCAGTTCAGGGGGCACGCAGTATTTT
TRBV21-1	TRBJ2-5	.	.	CASNLTGKETQYF	TGTGCCAGCAACCTGACAGGTAAAGAGACCCAGTACTTC
TRBV18	TRBJ2-7	.	.	CASSFQGDEQYF	TGTGCCAGCTCGTTTCAGGGAGACGAGCAGTACTTC
TRBV13	TRBJ2-1	TRBD2	.	CASGLAGNNEQFF	TGTGCCAGCGGTTTAGCGGGAAACAATGAGCAGTTCTTC
TRBV19	TRBJ1-6	TRBD1	once	CASSRGGAYSPLHF	TGTGCCAGTAGTCGAGGGGGCGCTTATTCACCCCTCCACTTT
TRBV10-3	TRBJ2-7	TRBD1	.	CAISGTRDRYEQYF	TGTGCCATCAGTGGAACCCGGGACAGGTACGAGCAGTACTTC
TRBV21-1	TRBJ1-2	.	.	CASSKVGPEGGYTF	TGTGCCAGCAGCAAAGTCGGCCCCGAGGGGGGCTACACCTTC
TRBV7-2	TRBJ1-6	TRBD1	.	CASSSPVRGGKADSPLHF	TGTGCCAGCAGCTCCCCTGTGAGAGGGGGCAAGGCTGATTCACCCCTCCACTTT
TRBV3-1/TRBV3-2	TRBJ2-6	.	.	CASSQGGAGANVLTF	TGTGCCAGCAGCCAAGGGGGAGCTGGGGCCAACGTCCTGACTTTC
TRBV5-8	TRBJ2-7	.	.	CASSLYTHSYEQYF	TGTGCCAGCAGCTTGTACACCCACTCCTACGAGCAGTACTTC
TRBV7-9	TRBJ2-3	.	.	CASSLVPSRADTQYF	TGTGCCAGCAGCTTAGTTCCTAGCAGAGCAGATACGCAGTATTTT
TRBV7-2	TRBJ1-3	TRBD1	.	CASSPDRGSGNTIYF	TGTGCCAGCAGCCCCGACAGGGGGTCGGGAAACACCATATATTTT
TRBV9	TRBJ1-1	TRBD1	.	CASSVGQGRLDTEAFF	TGTGCCAGCAGCGTAGGACAGGGCAGACTCGACACTGAAGCTTTCTTT
TRBV7-9	TRBJ1-4	.	.	CASSLLGNEKLFF	TGTGCCAGCAGCTTACTGGGAAATGAAAAACTGTTTTTT
TRBV7-2	TRBJ2-7	TRBD2	.	CASSLAGLAGGSYEQYF	TGTGCCAGCAGCTTAGCCGGACTAGCGGGGGGTTCCTACGAGCAGTACTTC
TRBV7-2	TRBJ1-2	.	few	CASSLAPVGRYGYTF	TGTGCCAGCAGCTTAGCCCCAGTAGGAAGGTATGGCTACACCTTC
TRBV19	TRBJ1-2	.	.	CASSYRANYGYTF	TGTGCCAGTAGTTACAGGGCTAACTATGGCTACACCTTC
TRBV20-1	TRBJ1-2	.	.	CSAIFADGYTF	TGCAGTGCTATCTTTGCTGATGGCTACACCTTC
TRBV30	TRBJ1-1	.	.	CAWKKGSTEAFF	TGTGCCTGGAAAAAGGGGAGCACTGAAGCTTTCTTT
TRBV19	TRBJ1-4	TRBD1	.	CASSAGTGLTNEKLFF	TGTGCCAGTAGCGCCGGGACAGGGCTAACTAATGAAAAACTGTTTTTT
TRBV7-2	TRBJ1-2	.	.	CASSLNGGSEGGTF	TGTGCCAGCAGCCTCAATGGGGGGTCTGAGGGGGGGACCTTC